This T cell receptor beta chain was found in a study of control samples from healthy donors and cancer patients. Only in-frame clones appear in the TCRdb table, and some are missing; sequencing was by immunoSEQ multiplex PCR. Among some 74,000 clones listed, 94% were seen once. V was trimmed by 9 bases and J by 2 bases, leaving 3 bases between them. The germline CDR1 and CDR2 sequences are KGHDR and SFDVKD. The length of the CDR3 is 11 residues. This chain joins TRBV24-1 and TRBJ2-2; D gene unclear. This sequence originates from a woman aged 25 to 39 in good health. Sequenced material: blood. Written as DNA, the CDR3 is TGTGCCACCGAAAACACCGGGGAGCTGTTTTTT. Protein product: CATENTGELFF.